This TCR beta chain was obtained from a study of shared clonotypes between healthy human individuals. Turning to the study itself: Per-donor plates numbered three CD4 naive, three CD4 memory, two CD8 naive and one CD8 memory. Study-wide results and caveats: The study found roughly 5% of naive CD4 clonotypes shared across a few donors. It was expected that sequencing depth would affect clonotype sharing among donors.

About this clone: Its matching antigen is unknown.

Profiled with immunoSEQ multiplex PCR; TCRdb holds only in-frame clones, not every one. The table records roughly 760,000 clones, around 74% of them present only once. The receptor's source is a woman aged 25 to 39 in good health. The sample consisted of memory CD4+ T cells sorted from blood. Subset denoted: CD45RA-negative fraction.

CDR3 in amino acids: CASSERGPSSYEQYF. CDR3 in DNA: TGTGCCAGCAGCGAGAGGGGACCTAGCTCCTACGAGCAGTACTTC. This chain connects TRBV9 to TRBJ2-7; D may correspond to TRBD1 or TRBD2 (5 bases each). This CDR3 has 15 residues. V lost 3 bases and J lost 0, with 13 bases in between. Germline V lookup: CDR1 SGDLS, CDR2 YYNGEE.